Each of the 22 T cell receptor beta chains below was sequenced from the same sample in a study of regulatory T cells in long-lasting Graves disease. Libraries of TCR beta came from iRepertoire HTBI primers plus Arm-PCR of CDR3 regions. TCRdb redid the calling of the multiplex PCR reads with MiXCR, one entry per CDR3 protein. The top ten hold approximately 17% of the sample, which has 350,000 to 500,000 distinct CDR3 sequences, 11% to 15% seen once. Time point given: newly diagnosed GD, antithyroid drugs for less than 3 months. Researchers made the TCR library from RNA that was extracted from PBMCs. Separately, the same data were catalogued under a study of T cells in Graves' hyperthyroidism and ophthalmopathy.

The sample was peripheral blood mononuclear cells (PBMCs), taken at new diagnosis, from a patient treated with antithyroid drugs. The receptors were sampled from a woman between 50 and 59 years old with Graves disease.

This clonotype was picked up many times. This chain uses TRBV6-1 with TRBJ2-3, with D possibly being TRBD2 (7 bases). This CDR3 is built from 15 residues. The V end lost 8 bases, the J end lost 3 bases, and 18 bases lay between the germline ends. Germline V gives CDR1 MNHNS, CDR2 SASEGT. The CDR3 DNA is TGTGCCAGCTCCTCGGGGGCGGGAGTGACAGATACGCAGTATTTT. Translated: CASSSGAGVTDTQYF.

This clonotype was found a few times. The rearrangement links TRBV4-2 to TRBJ1-5, with D possibly being TRBD1 (6 bases). The V end lost 3 bases, the J end lost 5 bases, and 20 bases lay between the germline ends. CDR1 is LGHNA and CDR2 is YNFKEQ in the germline V gene. This CDR3 contains 17 residues. CDR3 in amino acids: CASSQTGTGVDHQPQHF. CDR3 DNA sequence: TGTGCCAGCAGCCAGACAGGTACCGGGGTAGACCATCAGCCCCAGCATTTT.

This clonotype was recorded many times. V gene TRBV28 combines with J gene TRBJ1-5; D is unresolved. The V end lost 3 bases, the J end lost 6 bases, and 12 bases lay between the germline ends. Germline CDR1 and CDR2: MDHEN and SYDVKM. CDR3 length: 14 amino acids. The CDR3 sequence is CASSFGELTQPQHF. The CDR3 nucleotides read TGTGCCAGCAGTTTTGGGGAGCTAACTCAGCCCCAGCATTTT.

This clonotype was detected only a few times. The chain links TRBV28 to TRBJ2-2; possible D gene TRBD2, 5 bases. Germline V gene data show CDR1 as MDHEN and CDR2 as SYDVKM. V lost 3 bases and J lost 5, with 7 bases in between. The CDR3 covers 13 residues. CDR3 region: CASSFIATGELFF. The DNA of the CDR3 is TGTGCCAGCAGTTTTATAGCGACCGGGGAGCTGTTTTTT.

In regard to this clonotype: This sequence may be a read error, since a much larger clone differs from it by one base. V and J are TRBV6-1 and TRBJ1-2; D remains ambiguous. The ends were cut back, 5 bases at V and 8 bases at J, with 27 bases in the middle. The CDR3 sequence is 17 residues long. Looked up from germline, CDR1 is MNHNS and CDR2 is SASEGT. The CDR3 DNA reads as TGTGCCAGCAGTAAAATCGTTGGTGGGGTCGTCCTTTCGGGCTACACCTTC. Translated: CASSKIVGGVVLSGYTF.

The rearrangement joins TRBV3-1 to TRBJ2-7; TRBD2 is a possible D gene (6 bases). The CDR3 loop spans 15 amino acids. The ends were cut back, 2 bases at V and 2 bases at J, with 13 bases in the middle. The germline V gene has CDR1 LGHDT and CDR2 YNNKEL (reference sequence). Here the CDR3 DNA reads TGTGCCAGCAGCCAATTCCGGGAGTGGCCCTACGAGCAGTACTTC. It codes for CASSQFREWPYEQYF.

This clonotype has a count of ten or more. The J gene is TRBJ2-7, the V gene TRBV28; D uncertain. Per the germline V gene, CDR1 is MDHEN and CDR2 is SYDVKM. This CDR3 has 16 amino acids. V was shortened by 6 bases and J by 2 bases, with 20 bases between the two germline ends. CDR3 nucleotide sequence: TGTGCCAGCAGCTCCTCTTTCGGGTACATTCCCTACGAGCAGTACTTC. Residues: CASSSSFGYIPYEQYF.

This clonotype was detected only a few times. The CDR3 loop is CASSLVGSSGYTF. DNA for the CDR3: TGTGCCAGCAGCTTAGTGGGTTCTAGTGGCTACACCTTC. J is TRBJ1-2 and V is TRBV6-1; no definite D call. CDR1 MNHNS and CDR2 SASEGT come from the germline V gene. V gave up 6 bases and J gave up 7 bases, with 15 bases separating them. The CDR3 contains 13 residues.

This clonotype appeared many times. The chain uses TRBV20-1 and TRBJ2-7; unclear D gene. The CDR3 covers 13 residues. With 3 bases removed from V and 4 bases from J, the gap between germline ends came to 13 bases. Germline V gives CDR1 DFQATT, CDR2 SNEGSKA (reference sequence). The DNA for the CDR3 is TGCAGTGCTAGTGAACCCAGGATGTACGAGCAGTACTTC. Its protein is CSASEPRMYEQYF.

Only a few counts were recorded for this clonotype. The chain joins TRBV6-1 to TRBJ2-7; TRBD1 matches at 9 bases. V trimming: 5 bases; J trimming: 1 base; junction bases outside the gene matches: 6. Germline V gene sequence: CDR1 MNHNS, CDR2 SASEGT. This CDR3 spans 15 amino acids. In nucleotides, the CDR3 is TGTGCCAGCAGTACACAGGGGGCAACGTCCTACGAGCAGTACTTC. Amino acid sequence: CASSTQGATSYEQYF.

This clonotype was detected many times. This sequence joins TRBV20-1 and TRBJ1-5, with D maybe TRBD1 (5 bases). The CDR3 is 16 amino acids. Germline CDR1 and CDR2: DFQATT and SNEGSKA (reference sequence). With 2 bases removed from V and 2 bases from J, the gap between germline ends came to 16 bases. CDR3 residues: CSARFAGGFGNQPQHF. The CDR3 bases are TGCAGTGCTAGATTTGCTGGGGGGTTTGGCAATCAGCCCCAGCATTTT.

This clonotype was recorded at least ten times. The genes are TRBV28 and TRBJ2-1; the match to TRBD2 covers 10 bases. This CDR3 is built from 19 residues. From germline, CDR1 is MDHEN and CDR2 SYDVKM. With 7 bases clipped from V and 0 bases from J, the junction kept 15 bases outside the gene matches. The chain's CDR3 is CASKGWGLATTSSYNEQFF. The CDR3 coding sequence is TGTGCCAGCAAGGGGTGGGGACTAGCGACAACTAGCTCCTACAATGAGCAGTTCTTC. The complete variable domain, with remaining parts taken from reference TRBV28 and TRBJ2-1, reads DVKVTQSSRYLVKRTGEKVFLECVQDMDHENMFWYRQDPGLGLRLIYFSYDVKMKEKGDIPEGYSVSREKKERFSLILESASTNQTSMYLCASKGWGLATTSSYNEQFFGPGTRLTVL.

This clonotype was counted many times. The chain combines TRBV28 with TRBJ2-7, with no clear D. V shed 5 bases and J shed 3 bases, with 8 bases lying between them. Germline CDR1 MDHEN, CDR2 SYDVKM. The CDR3 extends over 12 amino acids. As DNA, the CDR3 is TGTGCCAGCAGTCCCCGCTACTACGAGCAGTACTTC. This codes for CASSPRYYEQYF.

V gene TRBV5-5 combines with J gene TRBJ1-3, with TRBD1 identical over 7 bases. The germline CDR1 and CDR2 sequences are SGHKS and YYEKEE (reference sequence). Trimming at V came to 4 bases and at J to 0 bases, leaving 13 bases not matched to a gene. This CDR3 is built from 18 residues. CDR3 loop: CASSAPRGQGGSGNTIYF. The CDR3 coding sequence is TGTGCCAGCAGCGCCCCAAGGGGGCAGGGAGGCTCTGGAAACACCATATATTTT.

This clonotype has at least ten counts. The rearrangement links TRBV7-9 to TRBJ1-2; D is uncertain. CDR3 length: 15 amino acids. Per germline, CDR1 SEHNR and CDR2 FQNEAQ (reference sequence). V lost 4 bases and J lost 0, with 12 bases in between. The CDR3 loop is CASSSWVRANYGYTF. The CDR3 DNA is TGTGCCAGCAGCTCTTGGGTACGAGCTAACTATGGCTACACCTTC.

This clonotype turned up a few times. V gene TRBV5-4 combines with J gene TRBJ1-4, with 10 bases fitting TRBD1. Germline V gene data show CDR1 as SGHNT and CDR2 as YYREEE (reference sequence). After removal of 1 base from V and 3 bases from J, the junction contained 6 bases not matched to a gene. This CDR3 has 17 amino acids. The CDR3, as DNA: TGTGCCAGCAGCTTGTCTACCGGACAGGGGGCTAATGAAAAACTGTTTTTT. Translating gives CASSLSTGQGANEKLFF.

Only a few counts were recorded for this clonotype. This may be a read error, as it is one base from a much larger clone. The chain has TRBV12-3 or TRBV12-4 and TRBJ1-1; D perhaps matches TRBD1 (5 bases). This CDR3 has 15 residues. In DNA, the CDR3 is TGTGCCTGCAGTTCTCCGGGGGGGGTATGGACTGAAGCTTTCTTT. It specifies CACSSPGGVWTEAFF.

This clonotype showed up many times. The rearrangement links TRBV11-2 to TRBJ2-7; 9 nucleotides agree with TRBD2. This CDR3 has 17 amino acids. The germline gives CDR1 SGHAT, CDR2 FQNNGV. Trimming took 1 base from V and 5 from J; bases not matched to a gene: 12. CDR3 bases: TGTGCCAGCAGCTTAGGGCGGGAGGGCCTGGAGTCTGACGAGCAGTACTTC. This codes for CASSLGREGLESDEQYF.

This sequence joins TRBV9 and TRBJ2-1; D not certain. CDR3 length: 16 amino acids. The V and J ends lost 0 bases and 0 bases respectively, with 10 bases between them. Germline assignment: CDR1 SGDLS and CDR2 YYNGEE. The CDR3 sequence is CASSVATLHSYNEQFF. CDR3 bases: TGTGCCAGCAGCGTAGCTACCCTTCACTCCTACAATGAGCAGTTCTTC.

This clonotype came up many times. The chain has TRBV12-3 or TRBV12-4 and TRBJ2-2; D tentatively fits TRBD1 or TRBD2 (5 bases each). Trimming took off 2 bases at V and 1 base at J, with 8 bases between the two ends. The CDR3 contains 15 residues. The CDR3 region has the DNA TGTGCCAGCAGTTTATATGGGGGGAACACCGGGGAGCTGTTTTTT. Translation: CASSLYGGNTGELFF.

This clonotype has more than one count but fewer than ten. This rearrangement joins TRBV20-1 to TRBJ2-1; 12 bases are shared with TRBD1. After removal of 5 bases from V and 7 bases from J, the junction contained 9 bases not matched to a gene. Looked up from germline, CDR1 is DFQATT and CDR2 is SNEGSKA (reference sequence). CDR3 length: 15 residues. The CDR3 loop reads CSAPAPGQGANEQFF. The CDR3 bases are TGCAGTGCTCCAGCGCCGGGACAGGGGGCGAATGAGCAGTTCTTC.

This clonotype was counted ten times or more. J is TRBJ2-1 and V is TRBV7-9; 10 nucleotides match TRBD1. J gave up 6 bases and V 5 bases, and 10 bases lay outside the gene matches. The germline V gene encodes CDR1 SEHNR and CDR2 FQNEAQ (reference sequence). There are 16 residues in the CDR3. DNA of the CDR3: TGTGCCAGCAGCACTCGACAGGGGGCGATTAGCAATGAGCAGTTCTTC. It codes for CASSTRQGAISNEQFF.